One TCR beta chain is described in this entry. Antigen: not known. These data belong to a study of T cell responses to AZD1222 COVID-19 vaccine. The data were produced by immunoSEQ multiplex PCR, yet TCRdb's version contains in-frame clones alone and is incomplete. The sample includes approximately 130,000 clones, approximately 90% of them seen just once. Study findings and constraints: Without day 14 samples, only post-peak T cell repertoires were studied.

CDR3 size: 14 residues. Germline V lookup: CDR1 LGHDT, CDR2 YNNKEL (reference sequence). With 3 bases removed from V and 8 bases from J, the gap between germline ends came to 14 bases. The sample was peripheral blood, taken on day 0 of AZD1222 vaccination. The origin of this receptor is an adult in good health. The chain couples TRBV3-1 (or the pseudogene TRBV3-2) to TRBJ2-1; TRBD2 might be the D (6 bases). The chain's CDR3 is CASSHRTTRDEQFF. In DNA form, the CDR3 reads TGTGCCAGCAGCCACAGGACTACGAGAGATGAGCAGTTCTTC.